This T cell receptor beta chain was obtained from a study of cytomegalovirus exposure and HLA in healthy donors. Across the study: A subsequent analysis reported that the roughly 120 validation repertoires were produced on the same platform that had also been used for the 500 to 700 first-cohort repertoires.

Profiled with immunoSEQ multiplex PCR; TCRdb holds only in-frame clones, not every one. This sample has approximately 220,000 clones, with 75% to 95% found just once. The CDR3 loop spans 13 amino acids. The germline V gene encodes CDR1 MDHEN and CDR2 SYDVKM. V lost 2 bases and J lost 5, with 7 bases in between. It was the approximately 130-subject validation cohort, separate from the approximately 670-subject first cohort, to which the donors belonged. The receptor was isolated from a woman between 18 and 29 years old in good health and CMV-seronegative. The gene calls are TRBV28 and TRBJ1-5, with D unclear. Material: PBMCs. The CDR3 coding sequence is TGTGCCAGCAGTTTACCACGGGATCAGCCCCAGCATTTT. It specifies CASSLPRDQPQHF.